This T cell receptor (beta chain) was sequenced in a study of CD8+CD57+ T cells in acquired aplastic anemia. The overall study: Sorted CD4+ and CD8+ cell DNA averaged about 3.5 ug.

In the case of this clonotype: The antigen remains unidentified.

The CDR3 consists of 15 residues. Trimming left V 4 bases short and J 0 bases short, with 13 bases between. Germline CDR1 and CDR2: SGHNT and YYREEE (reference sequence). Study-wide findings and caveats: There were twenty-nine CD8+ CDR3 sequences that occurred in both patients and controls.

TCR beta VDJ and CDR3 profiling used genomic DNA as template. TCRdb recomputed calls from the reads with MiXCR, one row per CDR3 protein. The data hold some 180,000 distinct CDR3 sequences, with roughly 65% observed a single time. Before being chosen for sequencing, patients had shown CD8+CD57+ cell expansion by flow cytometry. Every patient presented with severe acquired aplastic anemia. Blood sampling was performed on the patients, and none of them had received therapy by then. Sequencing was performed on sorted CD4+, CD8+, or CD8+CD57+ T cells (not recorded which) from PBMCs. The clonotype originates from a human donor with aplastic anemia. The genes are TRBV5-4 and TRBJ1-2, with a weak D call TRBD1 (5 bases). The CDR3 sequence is CASSQGQAPNYGYTF. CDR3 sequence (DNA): TGTGCCAGCAGCCAAGGACAAGCCCCTAACTATGGCTACACCTTC.